These T cell receptor beta chains were read from a single sample in a study of T-cell memory formation after mild COVID-19. TCRdb reanalysed the 5' RACE reads using MiXCR and keeps one entry per CDR3 protein. Among about 190,000 distinct CDR3 sequences listed, 8% to 11% were seen once. Sequenced input: PBMCs or a T cell subset sorted from them (not recorded which). These TCRs come from a young man who had mild COVID-19 (a few samples of this study predate the infection). Cell type and time point are not known. Each CDR3 is given with its conserved first and last residue. D genes are given only for firm matches. Where a row states a size, it is once, few, many or the class of an expanded clone; other rows omit it.

J: TRBJ2-3; D: NA; length: 11; size: many; V: TRBV2; DNA: TGTGCCAGCAGTGTTGCGGATACGCAGTATTTT; CDR3: CASSVADTQYF
J: TRBJ1-6; D: TRBD1; length: 16; size: NA; V: TRBV18; DNA: TGTGCCAGCTCACCCGGCAGTACAGGGGCCAATTCACCCCTCCACTTT; CDR3: CASSPGSTGANSPLHF
J: TRBJ1-2; D: NA; length: 13; size: NA; V: TRBV20-1; DNA: TGCAGTGCTAGATCATCCAGGGACGGCGGCTACACCTTC; CDR3: CSARSSRDGGYTF
J: TRBJ2-3; D: TRBD1; length: 14; size: few; V: TRBV7-2; DNA: TGTGCCAGCAGCTTACAGGGGGCAAGGGAAACGCAGTATTTT; CDR3: CASSLQGARETQYF
J: TRBJ2-5; D: NA; length: 15; size: many; V: TRBV9; DNA: TGTGCCAGCAGCGTAGGAGGAAGGGTCGAAGAGACCCAGTACTTC; CDR3: CASSVGGRVEETQYF
J: TRBJ2-3; D: NA; length: 15; size: few; V: TRBV20-1; DNA: TGCAGTGCCCCCAAGGGACTCCTCGGGGGTAGAACGCAGTATTTT; CDR3: CSAPKGLLGGRTQYF
J: TRBJ2-7; D: NA; length: 15; size: many; V: TRBV5-1; DNA: TGCGCCAGCAGCCCTCGGGTAGGACCAACCTACGAGCAGTACTTC; CDR3: CASSPRVGPTYEQYF
J: TRBJ2-6; D: NA; length: 18; size: few; V: TRBV28; DNA: TGTGCCAGCAGTTTATCCATCTTCGAGGTCCTCGGGGCCAACGTCCTGACTTTC; CDR3: CASSLSIFEVLGANVLTF
J: TRBJ2-3; D: TRBD1; length: 16; size: many; V: TRBV5-1; DNA: TGCGCCAGCAGCCCCTACCGACAGGGGGAGTCGGATACGCAGTATTTT; CDR3: CASSPYRQGESDTQYF
J: TRBJ2-6; D: TRBD1; length: 17; size: NA; V: TRBV7-2; DNA: TGTGCCAGCAGTTCTTTCTTACAGGGGGCTGGGGCCAACGTCCTGACTTTC; CDR3: CASSSFLQGAGANVLTF
J: TRBJ2-3; D: TRBD2; length: 11; size: NA; V: TRBV20-1; DNA: TGCAGTGAGAGCGGGGAGGATACGCAGTATTTT; CDR3: CSESGEDTQYF
J: TRBJ2-3; D: TRBD2; length: 14; size: NA; V: TRBV23-1; DNA: TGCGCCAGCACGCCAGCGGGGGGCACAGATACGCAGTATTTT; CDR3: CASTPAGGTDTQYF
J: TRBJ2-2; D: NA; length: 12; size: NA; V: TRBV27; DNA: TGTGCCAGCAGGGGATACGCCGGGGAGCTGTTTTTT; CDR3: CASRGYAGELFF
J: TRBJ2-1; D: NA; length: 14; size: NA; V: TRBV20-1; DNA: TGCAGTGCTAGGACCCCGAGCTCCTACAATGAGCAGTTCTTC; CDR3: CSARTPSSYNEQFF
J: TRBJ2-1; D: NA; length: 13; size: many; V: TRBV5-1; DNA: TGTGCCAGCAGCTTGAGCTCTTACAATGAGCAGTTCTTC; CDR3: CASSLSSYNEQFF
J: TRBJ1-4; D: NA; length: 16; size: few; V: TRBV11-2; DNA: TGTGCCAGCAGCCCCGGGGAGCTTCGCCGTAATGAAAAACTGTTTTTT; CDR3: CASSPGELRRNEKLFF
J: TRBJ2-5; D: TRBD2; length: 16; size: few; V: TRBV7-3; DNA: TGTGCCAGCAGCTTAGGTCCCCTAGCGGGGCTAGAGACCCAGTACTTC; CDR3: CASSLGPLAGLETQYF
J: TRBJ2-2; D: NA; length: 13; size: NA; V: TRBV6-5; DNA: TGTGCCAGCACCAATGGGGTCACCGGGGAGCTGTTTTTT; CDR3: CASTNGVTGELFF
J: TRBJ2-5; D: TRBD1; length: 15; size: few; V: TRBV7-8; DNA: TGTGCCAGCAGCACCGGACAGGGAAGCCAAGAGACCCAGTACTTC; CDR3: CASSTGQGSQETQYF
J: TRBJ2-1; D: NA; length: 15; size: NA; V: TRBV9; DNA: TGTGCCAGCAGCCCCCATACGCTCCGGGGGAATGAGCAGTTCTTC; CDR3: CASSPHTLRGNEQFF
J: TRBJ1-3; D: TRBD1; length: 13; size: few; V: TRBV5-1; DNA: TGCGCCAGCAGCGGGGACAGGCAAAACACCATATATTTT; CDR3: CASSGDRQNTIYF
J: TRBJ2-1; D: TRBD1; length: 16; size: few; V: TRBV20-1; DNA: TGCAGTGCTAGAGATCGAGTCAGGGGGTCGGTCAATGAGCAGTTCTTC; CDR3: CSARDRVRGSVNEQFF
J: TRBJ1-1; D: TRBD1; length: 15; size: NA; V: TRBV12-3/TRBV12-4; DNA: TGTGCCAGCAGTTCGTGGACAGGGATGAACACTGAAGCTTTCTTT; CDR3: CASSSWTGMNTEAFF
J: TRBJ2-7; D: NA; length: 14; size: NA; V: TRBV30; DNA: TGTGCCTGGAGCCACCCCGGGGGGCACTGGGAGCAGTACTTC; CDR3: CAWSHPGGHWEQYF
J: TRBJ2-5; D: NA; length: 16; size: few; V: TRBV4-1; DNA: TGCGCCAGCAGCCACGAGGTCGGGGGACCTCAAGAGACCCAGTACTTC; CDR3: CASSHEVGGPQETQYF
J: TRBJ2-3; D: NA; length: 13; size: NA; V: TRBV7-2; DNA: TGTGCCAGCCTTCCTGTAGGGACAGATACGCAGTATTTT; CDR3: CASLPVGTDTQYF
J: TRBJ1-5; D: NA; length: 15; size: NA; V: TRBV7-2; DNA: TGTGCCAGCAGCTTGTGGGGGAGAAGCAATCAGCCCCAGCATTTT; CDR3: CASSLWGRSNQPQHF
J: TRBJ2-4; D: NA; length: 14; size: many; V: TRBV12-3/TRBV12-4; DNA: TGTGCCAGCAGTTTATGGGACGCCAAAAACATTCAGTACTTC; CDR3: CASSLWDAKNIQYF
J: TRBJ2-7; D: NA; length: 12; size: many; V: TRBV7-2; DNA: TGTGCCAGCAGCTTACGGGGAAACGAGCAGTACTTC; CDR3: CASSLRGNEQYF
J: TRBJ2-2; D: NA; length: 15; size: NA; V: TRBV18; DNA: TGTGCCAGCTCACCACTCGGGGGTCCAGGAGGGGAGCTGTTTTTT; CDR3: CASSPLGGPGGELFF
J: TRBJ2-1; D: TRBD2; length: 17; size: NA; V: TRBV7-3; DNA: TGTGCCAGCAGCGAACGGGCTAGCGGGGGGCCTTACAATGAGCAGTTCTTC; CDR3: CASSERASGGPYNEQFF
J: TRBJ2-1; D: NA; length: 16; size: NA; V: TRBV6-2/TRBV6-3; DNA: TGTGCCAGCAGTTACTTCTCCCGTGCAGCCCACAATGAGCAGTTCTTC; CDR3: CASSYFSRAAHNEQFF
J: TRBJ1-5; D: TRBD1; length: 16; size: NA; V: TRBV5-1; DNA: TGCGCCAGCAGCTTGGACGGGGACAGGGTTGGACAGCCCCAGCATTTT; CDR3: CASSLDGDRVGQPQHF
J: TRBJ1-1; D: NA; length: 14; size: NA; V: TRBV6-5; DNA: TGTGCCAGCAGCAGAAATACAGGGCTCACTGAAGCTTTCTTT; CDR3: CASSRNTGLTEAFF
J: TRBJ2-5; D: NA; length: 16; size: NA; V: TRBV14; DNA: TGTGCCAGCAGCCAAGCTGGACGGACCTTCCAAGAGACCCAGTACTTC; CDR3: CASSQAGRTFQETQYF
J: TRBJ2-1; D: TRBD2; length: 15; size: NA; V: TRBV5-1; DNA: TGCGCCAGCAGCTTGGGGCCGGGGGGTGCCGATGAGCAGTTCTTC; CDR3: CASSLGPGGADEQFF
J: TRBJ2-6; D: NA; length: 15; size: NA; V: TRBV7-6; DNA: TGTGCCAGCAGCTTGGGTGGACGGGGGGCCAACGTCCTGACTTTC; CDR3: CASSLGGRGANVLTF
J: TRBJ2-5; D: NA; length: 16; size: NA; V: TRBV6-5; DNA: TGTGCCAGCAGTATAGGGGGGGAGCTGTACCAAGAGACCCAGTACTTC; CDR3: CASSIGGELYQETQYF
J: TRBJ1-5; D: TRBD1; length: 14; size: NA; V: TRBV5-5; DNA: TGTGCCAGCAGGACAGGGCCCCTCAATCAGCCCCAGCATTTT; CDR3: CASRTGPLNQPQHF
J: TRBJ1-1; D: NA; length: 14; size: few; V: TRBV23-1; DNA: TGCGCCAGCAGTACCGCCGGGGTGAACACTGAAGCTTTCTTT; CDR3: CASSTAGVNTEAFF
J: TRBJ2-5; D: TRBD2; length: 16; size: few; V: TRBV7-2; DNA: TGTGCCAGCAGCCCCTCCCTAGCGGGGGGGCCTGAGACCCAGTACTTC; CDR3: CASSPSLAGGPETQYF
J: TRBJ2-5; D: NA; length: 17; size: few; V: TRBV20-1; DNA: TGCAGTGCTAGAGGTCAGGTAGCCGCACAATTCCAAGAGACCCAGTACTTC; CDR3: CSARGQVAAQFQETQYF
J: TRBJ2-5; D: TRBD2; length: 17; size: few; V: TRBV27; DNA: TGTGCCAGCAGTTTATGGGCTAGCGGGGGTGTAGAAGAGACCCAGTACTTC; CDR3: CASSLWASGGVEETQYF
J: TRBJ2-3; D: TRBD1; length: 17; size: few; V: TRBV7-9; DNA: TGTGCCAGCAGCCCGTCCAAGCCGGGACAGGGGGCAGGTACGCAGTATTTT; CDR3: CASSPSKPGQGAGTQYF
J: TRBJ2-2; D: NA; length: 12; size: few; V: TRBV7-2; DNA: TGTGCCAGCAGCTTCGAGGGCGGGGAGCTGTTTTTT; CDR3: CASSFEGGELFF